This T cell receptor (beta chain) comes out of a study of T-cell reconstitution after alpha-beta-depleted transplantation in children. V was pared by 6 bases and J by 4 bases, with 10 bases between. The CDR3 totals 13 residues. Per germline, CDR1 DFQATT and CDR2 SNEGSKA (reference sequence). Comments on this clonotype: Its target is not known.

The study's findings and limits: The authors attributed T-cell counts and diversity one year after transplant mostly to newly produced T cells. By about two months after transplant, alpha-beta T cells reportedly arose from several hundred graft clones that had expanded. Some patients' high day-60 TCRbeta diversity was attributed to recipient cells surviving conditioning.

Unique molecular identifiers were incorporated when the TCRbeta library was constructed. In TCRdb, the PCR reads were re-called with MiXCR into one record per CDR3 protein. The table shows 780,000 or so distinct CDR3 sequences, with roughly 16% occurring only once. The receptor was derived from a male patient under 18 who had a stem cell transplant for acute lymphoblastic leukemia, so the T cells may come from the graft donor. The V and J genes are TRBV20-1 and TRBJ2-6, with D uncertain. The sequencing used PBMCs, mostly from graft donor cells, collected 360 days after TCRalphabeta/CD19-depleted stem cell transplant. The DNA of the CDR3 is TGCAGTGCACGCCCCACCGGGGCCAACGTCCTGACTTTC. Protein product: CSARPTGANVLTF.